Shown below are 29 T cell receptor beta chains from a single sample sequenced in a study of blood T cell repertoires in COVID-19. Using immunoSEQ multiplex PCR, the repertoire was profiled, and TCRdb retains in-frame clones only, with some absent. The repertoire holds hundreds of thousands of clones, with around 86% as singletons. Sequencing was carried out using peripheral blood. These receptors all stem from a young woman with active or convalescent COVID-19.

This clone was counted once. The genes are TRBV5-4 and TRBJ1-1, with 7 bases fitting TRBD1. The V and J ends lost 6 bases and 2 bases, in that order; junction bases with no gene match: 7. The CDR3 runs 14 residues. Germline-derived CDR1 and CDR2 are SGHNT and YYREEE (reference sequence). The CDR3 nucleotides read TGTGCCAGCATCCGACAGGGAGCCAACACTGAAGCTTTCTTT. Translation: CASIRQGANTEAFF.

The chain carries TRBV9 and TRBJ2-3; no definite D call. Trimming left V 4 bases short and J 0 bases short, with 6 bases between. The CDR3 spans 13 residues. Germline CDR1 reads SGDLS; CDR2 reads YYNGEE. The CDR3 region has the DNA TGTGCCAGCAGCACAGAAAGCACAGATACGCAGTATTTT. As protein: CASSTESTDTQYF.

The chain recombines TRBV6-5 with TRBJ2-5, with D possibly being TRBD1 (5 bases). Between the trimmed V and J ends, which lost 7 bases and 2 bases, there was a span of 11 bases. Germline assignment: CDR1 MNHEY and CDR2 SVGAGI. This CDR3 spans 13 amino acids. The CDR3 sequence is CASTETGQETQYF. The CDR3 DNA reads TGTGCCAGCACAGAAACAGGTCAAGAGACCCAGTACTTC.

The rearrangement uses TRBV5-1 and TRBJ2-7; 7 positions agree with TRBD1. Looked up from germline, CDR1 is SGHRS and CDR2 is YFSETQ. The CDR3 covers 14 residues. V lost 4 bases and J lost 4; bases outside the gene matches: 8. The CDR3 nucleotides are TGCGCCAGCAGCGAGACAGGGAGAAGTTACGAGCAGTACTTC. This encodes CASSETGRSYEQYF.

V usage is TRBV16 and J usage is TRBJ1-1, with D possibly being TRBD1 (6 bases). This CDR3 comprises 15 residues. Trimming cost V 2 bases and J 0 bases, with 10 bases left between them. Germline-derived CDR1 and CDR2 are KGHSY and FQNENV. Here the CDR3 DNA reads TGTGCCAGCAGCCAAAGGGGACATATGAACACTGAAGCTTTCTTT. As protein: CASSQRGHMNTEAFF.

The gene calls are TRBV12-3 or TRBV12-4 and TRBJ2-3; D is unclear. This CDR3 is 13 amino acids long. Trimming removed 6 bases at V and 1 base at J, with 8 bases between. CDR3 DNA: TGTGCCAGCAGCCCAGTTGGCACAGATACGCAGTATTTT. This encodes CASSPVGTDTQYF.

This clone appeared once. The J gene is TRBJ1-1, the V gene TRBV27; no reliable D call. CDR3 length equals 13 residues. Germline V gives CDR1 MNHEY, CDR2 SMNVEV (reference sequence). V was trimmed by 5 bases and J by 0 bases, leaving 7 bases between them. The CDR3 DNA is TGTGCCAGCAGTGACACCCTGAACACTGAAGCTTTCTTT. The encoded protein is CASSDTLNTEAFF.

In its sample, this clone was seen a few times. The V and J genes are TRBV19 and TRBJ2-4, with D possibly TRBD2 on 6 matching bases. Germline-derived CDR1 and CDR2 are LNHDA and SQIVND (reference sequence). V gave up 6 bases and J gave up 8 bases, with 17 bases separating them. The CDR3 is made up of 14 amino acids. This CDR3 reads CASSQLEGPDIQYF. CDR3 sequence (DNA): TGTGCCAGTAGCCAACTGGAGGGCCCGGACATTCAGTACTTC.

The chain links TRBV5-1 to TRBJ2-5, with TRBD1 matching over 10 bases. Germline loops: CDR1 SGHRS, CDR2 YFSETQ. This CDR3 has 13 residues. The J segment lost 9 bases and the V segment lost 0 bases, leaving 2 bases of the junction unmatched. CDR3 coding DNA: TGCGCCAGCAGCTTGGAGGGACAGGGGCCCCAGTACTTC. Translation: CASSLEGQGPQYF.

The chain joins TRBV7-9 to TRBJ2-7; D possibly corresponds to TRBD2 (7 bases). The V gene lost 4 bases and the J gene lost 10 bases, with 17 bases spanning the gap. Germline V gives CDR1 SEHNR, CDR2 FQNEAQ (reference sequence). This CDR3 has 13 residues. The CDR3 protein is CASSSDSLAEQYF. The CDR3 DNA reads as TGTGCCAGCAGCTCGGACAGCCTAGCGGAACAGTACTTC.

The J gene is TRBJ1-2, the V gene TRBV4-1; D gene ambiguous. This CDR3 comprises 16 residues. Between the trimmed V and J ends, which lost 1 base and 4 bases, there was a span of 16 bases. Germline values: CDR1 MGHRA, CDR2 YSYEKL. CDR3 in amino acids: CASSQVASGFAYGYTF. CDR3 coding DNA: TGCGCCAGCAGCCAAGTCGCCTCGGGGTTCGCCTATGGCTACACCTTC.

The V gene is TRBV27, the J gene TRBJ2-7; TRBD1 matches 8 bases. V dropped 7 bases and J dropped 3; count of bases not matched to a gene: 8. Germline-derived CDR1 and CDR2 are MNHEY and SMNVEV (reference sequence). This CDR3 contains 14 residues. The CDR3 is CASTPDRDHYEQYF. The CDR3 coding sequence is TGTGCCAGCACCCCGGACAGGGACCACTACGAGCAGTACTTC.

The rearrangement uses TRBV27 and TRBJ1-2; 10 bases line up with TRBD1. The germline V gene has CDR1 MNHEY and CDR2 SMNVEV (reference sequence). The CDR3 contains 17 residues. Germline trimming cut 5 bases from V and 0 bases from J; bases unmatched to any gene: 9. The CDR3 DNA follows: TGTGCCAGCAGTCCCCGGACAGGGGGGAACGCTAACTATGGCTACACCTTC. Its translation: CASSPRTGGNANYGYTF.

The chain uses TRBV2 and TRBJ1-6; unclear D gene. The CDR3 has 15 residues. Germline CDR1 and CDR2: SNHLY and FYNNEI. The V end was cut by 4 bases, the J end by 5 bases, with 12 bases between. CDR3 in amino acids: CASSVREPNNSPLHF. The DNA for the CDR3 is TGTGCCAGCAGTGTTAGAGAACCTAATAATTCACCCCTCCACTTT.

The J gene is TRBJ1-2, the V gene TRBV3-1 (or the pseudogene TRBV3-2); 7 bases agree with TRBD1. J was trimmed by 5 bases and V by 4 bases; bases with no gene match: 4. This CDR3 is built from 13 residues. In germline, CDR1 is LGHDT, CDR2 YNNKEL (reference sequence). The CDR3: CASSPRDSYGYTF. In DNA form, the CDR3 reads TGTGCCAGCAGCCCGAGGGACAGTTATGGCTACACCTTC.

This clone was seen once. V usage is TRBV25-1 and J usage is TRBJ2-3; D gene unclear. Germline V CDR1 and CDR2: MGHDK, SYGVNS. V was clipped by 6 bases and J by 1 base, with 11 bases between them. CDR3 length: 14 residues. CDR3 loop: CASRETRGTDTQYF. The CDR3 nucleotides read TGTGCCAGCAGGGAGACGAGAGGCACAGATACGCAGTATTTT.

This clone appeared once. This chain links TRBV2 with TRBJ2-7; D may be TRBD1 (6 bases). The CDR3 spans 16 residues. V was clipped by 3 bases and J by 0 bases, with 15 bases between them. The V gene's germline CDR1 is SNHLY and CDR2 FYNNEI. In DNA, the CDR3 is TGTGCCAGCAGTGACGTCGGGTGGACAGCCTCCTACGAGCAGTACTTC. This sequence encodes CASSDVGWTASYEQYF.

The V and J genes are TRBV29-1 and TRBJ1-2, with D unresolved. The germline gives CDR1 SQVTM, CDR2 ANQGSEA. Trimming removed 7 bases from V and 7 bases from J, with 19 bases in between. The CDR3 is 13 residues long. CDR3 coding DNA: TGCAGCGCCATCACGGGTGTAGAGGGTGGCTACACCTTC. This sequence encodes CSAITGVEGGYTF.

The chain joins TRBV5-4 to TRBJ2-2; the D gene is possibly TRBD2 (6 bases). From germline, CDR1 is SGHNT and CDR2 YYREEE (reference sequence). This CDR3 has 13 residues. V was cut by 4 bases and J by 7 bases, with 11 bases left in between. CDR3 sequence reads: CASSRRGYGELFF. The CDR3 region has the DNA TGTGCCAGCAGCCGTCGGGGGTACGGGGAGCTGTTTTTT. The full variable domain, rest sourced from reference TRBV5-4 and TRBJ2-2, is ETGVTQSPTHLIKTRGQQVTLRCSSQSGHNTVSWYQQALGQGPQFIFQYYREEENGRGNFPPRFSGLQFPNYSSELNVNALELDDSALYLCASSRRGYGELFFGEGSRLTVL.

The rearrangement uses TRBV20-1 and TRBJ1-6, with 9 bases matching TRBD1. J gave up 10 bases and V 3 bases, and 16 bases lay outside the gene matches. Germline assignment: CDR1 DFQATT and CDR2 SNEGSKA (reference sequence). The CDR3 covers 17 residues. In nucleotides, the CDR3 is TGCAGTGCTAGTACACAGGGGGCGGCTGCGTTTGTCTCACCCCTCCACTTT. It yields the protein CSASTQGAAAFVSPLHF.

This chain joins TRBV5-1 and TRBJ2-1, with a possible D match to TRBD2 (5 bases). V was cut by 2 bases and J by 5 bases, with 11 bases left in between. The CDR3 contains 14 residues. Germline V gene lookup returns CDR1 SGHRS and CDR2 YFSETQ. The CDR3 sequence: CASSLEGRNNEQFF. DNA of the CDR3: TGCGCCAGCAGCTTAGAGGGTCGAAACAATGAGCAGTTCTTC.

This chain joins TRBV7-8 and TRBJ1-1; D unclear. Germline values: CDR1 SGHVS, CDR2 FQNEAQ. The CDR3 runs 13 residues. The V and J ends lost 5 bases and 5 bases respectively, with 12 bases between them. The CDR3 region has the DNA TGTGCCAGCAGCCGGGAATGGGCAACTGAAGCTTTCTTT. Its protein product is CASSREWATEAFF. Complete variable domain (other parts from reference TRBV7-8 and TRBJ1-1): GAGVSQSPRYKVAKRGQDVALRCDPISGHVSLFWYQQALGQGPEFLTYFQNEAQLDKSGLPSDRFFAERPEGSVSTLKIQRTQQEDSAVYLCASSREWATEAFFGQGTRLTVV.

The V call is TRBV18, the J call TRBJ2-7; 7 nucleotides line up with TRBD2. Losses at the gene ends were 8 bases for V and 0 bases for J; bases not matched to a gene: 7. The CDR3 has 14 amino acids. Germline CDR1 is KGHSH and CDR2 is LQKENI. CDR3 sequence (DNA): TGTGCCAGCCAATCCTCTAGCGGCTCCTACGAGCAGTACTTC. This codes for CASQSSSGSYEQYF.

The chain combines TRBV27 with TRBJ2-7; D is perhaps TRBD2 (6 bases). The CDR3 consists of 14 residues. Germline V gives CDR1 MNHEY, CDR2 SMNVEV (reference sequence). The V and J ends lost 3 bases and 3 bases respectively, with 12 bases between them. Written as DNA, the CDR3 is TGTGCCAGCAGTTTGAGCGGGTTAGTCTACGAGCAGTACTTC. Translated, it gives CASSLSGLVYEQYF.

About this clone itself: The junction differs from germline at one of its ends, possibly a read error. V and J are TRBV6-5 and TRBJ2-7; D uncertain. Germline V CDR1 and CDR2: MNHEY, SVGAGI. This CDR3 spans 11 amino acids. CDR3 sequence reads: CASSYSDEQYF. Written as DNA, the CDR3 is TGTGCCAGCAGTTACTCCGACGAGCAGTACTTC.

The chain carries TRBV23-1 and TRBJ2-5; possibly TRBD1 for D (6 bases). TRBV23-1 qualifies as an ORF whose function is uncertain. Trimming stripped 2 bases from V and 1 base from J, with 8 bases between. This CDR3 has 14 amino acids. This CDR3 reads CASSQRTAQETQYF. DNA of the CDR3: TGCGCCAGCAGTCAACGGACAGCCCAAGAGACCCAGTACTTC.

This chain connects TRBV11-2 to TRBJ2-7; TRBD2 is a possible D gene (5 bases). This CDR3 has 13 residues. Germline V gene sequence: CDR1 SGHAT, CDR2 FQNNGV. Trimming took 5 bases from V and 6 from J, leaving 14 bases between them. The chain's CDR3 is CASSHFTSGEQYF. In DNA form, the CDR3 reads TGTGCCAGCAGCCATTTTACAAGCGGCGAGCAGTACTTC. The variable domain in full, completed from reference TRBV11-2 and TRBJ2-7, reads EAGVAQSPRYKIIEKRQSVAFWCNPISGHATLYWYQQILGQGPKLLIQFQNNGVVDDSQLPKDRFSAERLKGVDSTLKIQPAKLEDSAVYLCASSHFTSGEQYFGPGTRLTVT.

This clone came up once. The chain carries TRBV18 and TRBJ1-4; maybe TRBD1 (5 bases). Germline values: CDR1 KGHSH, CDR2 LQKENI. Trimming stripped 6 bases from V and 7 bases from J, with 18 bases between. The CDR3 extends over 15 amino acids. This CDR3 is CASSGFGQRGEKLFF. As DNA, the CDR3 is TGTGCCAGCTCCGGCTTTGGACAAAGAGGTGAAAAACTGTTTTTT.

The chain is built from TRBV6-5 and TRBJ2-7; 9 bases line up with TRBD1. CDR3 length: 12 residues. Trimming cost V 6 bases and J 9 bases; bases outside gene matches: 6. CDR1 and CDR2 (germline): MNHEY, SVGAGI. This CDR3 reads CASRTTGGGQYF. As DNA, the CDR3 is TGTGCCAGCAGAACTACAGGGGGCGGGCAGTACTTC.